What follows are 2 T cell receptor beta chains derived from one specimen sequenced in a study of cytomegalovirus exposure and HLA in healthy donors. Some clones are missing from TCRdb's copy, which holds only in-frame ones; the method was immunoSEQ multiplex PCR. The sample shows 150,000 or so clones, 75% to 90% of them seen only once. The sample comprised PBMCs. These receptors were collected from a woman younger than 30 in good health and CMV-seropositive.

The rearrangement links TRBV19 to TRBJ2-5, with D possibly matching TRBD1 (5 bases). V was cut by 6 bases and J by 5 bases, with 13 bases left in between. The CDR3 runs 13 residues. Germline values: CDR1 LNHDA, CDR2 SQIVND (reference sequence). The CDR3 DNA follows: TGTGCCAGTAGCCCGGTAACAGGCGAGACCCAGTACTTC. Its translation: CASSPVTGETQYF.

The chain couples TRBV7-3 to TRBJ1-1; TRBD1 matches 7 bases. CDR1 and CDR2 from the germline V gene are SGHTA and FQGTGA. There are 14 residues in the CDR3. V shed 5 bases and J 1 base; nucleotides not matched to a gene: 4. The CDR3 region has the DNA TGTGCCAGCAGCGCTTACAGGGGGAACACTGAAGCTTTCTTT. Encoded protein: CASSAYRGNTEAFF. Supplemented by reference TRBV7-3 and TRBJ1-1, the full variable domain reads GAGVSQTPSNKVTEKGKYVELRCDPISGHTALYWYRQSLGQGPEFLIYFQGTGAADDSGLPNDRFFAVRPEGSVSTLKIQRTERGDSAVYLCASSAYRGNTEAFFGQGTRLTVV.